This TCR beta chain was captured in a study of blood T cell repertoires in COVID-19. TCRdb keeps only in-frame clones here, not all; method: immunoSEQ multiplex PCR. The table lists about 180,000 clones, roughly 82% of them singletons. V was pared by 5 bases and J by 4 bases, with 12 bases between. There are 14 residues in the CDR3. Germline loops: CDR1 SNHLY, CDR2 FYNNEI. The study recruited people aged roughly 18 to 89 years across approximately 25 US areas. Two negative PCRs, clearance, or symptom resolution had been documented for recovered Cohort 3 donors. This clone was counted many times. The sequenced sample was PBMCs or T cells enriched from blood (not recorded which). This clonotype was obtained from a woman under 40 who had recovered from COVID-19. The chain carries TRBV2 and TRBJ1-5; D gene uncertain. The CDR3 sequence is CASSILSGNQPQHF. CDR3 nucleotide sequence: TGTGCCAGCAGTATCCTATCGGGGAATCAGCCCCAGCATTTT.